The clone carrying this T cell receptor beta chain was seen a single time. The sample comes from a study of OX40 agonist ivuxolimab in advanced cancers. Study details: Cohort: roughly 79% men, mean age about 62, aged about 23 to 79.

Looked up from germline, CDR1 is SGDLS and CDR2 is YYNGEE. The length of the CDR3 is 15 residues. The V and J ends lost 3 bases and 5 bases, in that order; junction bases with no gene match: 8. Clones were read by immunoSEQ multiplex PCR, and TCRdb kept only the in-frame ones, dropping some. The data hold about 100,000 clones, with 89% observed a single time. The clonotype originates from an adult with an advanced solid tumor such as melanoma, head and neck, liver or kidney cancer. The specimen was CD4+ or CD8+ T cells sorted from blood, collected in a trial of the OX40 agonist ivuxolimab. This chain links TRBV9 with TRBJ2-3; TRBD1 matches at 8 bases. The CDR3 reads CASSARQGRRDTQYF. The CDR3 coding sequence is TGTGCCAGCAGCGCCAGACAGGGGAGGAGAGATACGCAGTATTTT.